This T cell receptor beta chain is drawn from a study of blood T cell repertoires in COVID-19. Whole-study context: COVID-19 samples, acute and convalescent, were from the United States, Italy and Spain.

CDR1 and CDR2 (germline): MRHNA, SNTAGT. The CDR3 contains 15 residues. This table comes from immunoSEQ multiplex PCR, and its TCRdb copy is limited to in-frame clones, with some not included. The data contain 300,000 to 400,000 clones, 85% to 95% of them singletons. As regards this clone: One end of the junction does not line up with germline, which may come from a read error.

The chain carries TRBV6-4 and TRBJ1-1, with TRBD1 as a possible D gene (6 bases). Sequencing was done on a sample of PBMCs or T cells enriched from blood (not recorded which). This sequence originates from a woman in her thirties who had been exposed to COVID-19. The CDR3 region is CASNDRAGANTEAFF. The CDR3 DNA follows: TGTGCCAGCAATGACCGGGCAGGGGCCAACACTGAAGCTTTCTTT.